Listed below are T cell receptor beta chains from one sample, sequenced in a study of shared clonotypes between healthy human individuals. Generated by immunoSEQ multiplex PCR, the TCRdb table keeps only in-frame clones and is missing some. The data show 850,000 to 1,200,000 clones, roughly 75% seen once. Sequenced input: memory CD4+ T cells sorted from blood. The receptor source for this set is a man between 18 and 29 years old in good health. CDR3s include the opening cysteine and the closing phenylalanine or tryptophan. Each record gives: J gene, clone size, D gene, V gene, CDR3 protein, CDR3 DNA. D genes are given only for firm matches. Size values are once, few and many counts, or a class for expanded clones, and some rows have none.

TRBJ2-7 - - TRBV30 CAWSAQGRDEQYF TGTGCCTGGAGCGCACAGGGTCGCGACGAGCAGTACTTC
TRBJ1-4 few TRBD1 TRBV5-5 CASSTIPDRVREKLFF TGTGCCAGCAGCACCATACCCGACAGGGTCAGAGAAAAACTGTTTTTT
TRBJ2-5 - - TRBV25-1 CASTDRQAQETQYF TGTGCCAGCACTGATCGACAGGCACAAGAGACCCAGTACTTC
TRBJ2-3 - TRBD2 TRBV6-5 CASRGLAGGYDTQYF TGTGCCAGCAGGGGACTAGCGGGGGGGTACGATACGCAGTATTTT
TRBJ2-3 - TRBD2 TRBV5-1 CASSLEASGEVSTQYF TGCGCCAGCAGCTTGGAGGCTAGCGGGGAGGTTAGTACGCAGTATTTT
TRBJ2-2 - - TRBV5-4 CASSLGRGRDTGELFF TGTGCCAGCAGCTTGGGCCGGGGGCGCGACACCGGGGAGCTGTTTTTT
TRBJ1-1 few - TRBV18 CASSPAQGNTEAFF TGTGCCAGCTCACCGGCTCAGGGTAATACTGAAGCTTTCTTT
TRBJ1-2 - - TRBV7-2 CASSSRPGSGYGYTF TGTGCCAGCAGCTCCAGACCCGGGTCCGGTTATGGCTACACCTTC
TRBJ2-2 - - TRBV28 CASSFLDRNTGELFF TGTGCCAGCAGTTTCCTCGACAGGAACACCGGGGAGCTGTTTTTT
TRBJ1-1 few - TRBV30 CAWTPDILSTEAFF TGTGCCTGGACCCCGGACATCCTGAGCACTGAAGCTTTCTTT
TRBJ1-2 - - TRBV30 CAWSVRGYGYTF TGTGCCTGGAGTGTTCGGGGATATGGCTACACCTTC
TRBJ2-7 - - TRBV29-1 CSVVGQGSSYEQYF TGCAGCGTTGTGGGCCAGGGGAGCTCCTACGAGCAGTACTTC
TRBJ2-2 few TRBD1 TRBV7-9 CASSSQGAVGELFF TGTGCCAGCAGCTCTCAGGGGGCCGTCGGGGAGCTGTTTTTT
TRBJ1-5 - - TRBV29-1 CSAPARDLYSNQPQHF TGCAGCGCCCCCGCAAGGGATTTATATAGCAATCAGCCCCAGCATTTT